Following are 2 T cell receptor beta chains from one sample sequenced in a study of T cell responses to AZD1222 COVID-19 vaccine. The data were produced by immunoSEQ multiplex PCR, yet TCRdb's version contains in-frame clones alone and is incomplete. This sample has 95,000 to 110,000 clones; around 90% occur once, and the top ten carry 22%. Sequencing was performed on peripheral blood, taken on day 0 of AZD1222 vaccination. The receptors shown here come from an adult in good health.

This chain uses TRBV11-2 with TRBJ2-1, with D possibly matching TRBD1 (5 bases). Trimming cost V 3 bases and J 9 bases, with 18 bases left between them. The CDR3 is made up of 15 amino acids. Germline V lookup: CDR1 SGHAT, CDR2 FQNNGV. The CDR3: CASSFAGADSGEQFF. The CDR3 coding sequence is TGTGCCAGCAGCTTTGCTGGGGCGGATTCCGGTGAGCAGTTCTTC.

The CDR3 spells CASKLAGDSYEQYF. CDR3 DNA: TGTGCCAGTAAACTAGCGGGGGATTCCTACGAGCAGTACTTC. The gene calls are TRBV19 and TRBJ2-7; 11 bases align to TRBD2. V was clipped by 7 bases and J by 1 base; unmatched bases: 3. This CDR3 is built from 14 residues. Germline V gene data show CDR1 as LNHDA and CDR2 as SQIVND (reference sequence). Filled out from reference TRBV19 and TRBJ2-7, the complete variable domain reads DGGITQSPKYLFRKEGQNVTLSCEQNLNHDAMYWYRQDPGQGLRLIYYSQIVNDFQKGDIAEGYSVSREKKESFPLTVTSAQKNPTAFYLCASKLAGDSYEQYFGPGTRLTVT.